The clone carrying this TCR beta chain was detected ten times or more. The entry originates in a study of T-cell reconstitution after alpha-beta-depleted transplantation in children. Unique molecular identifiers were used to barcode this TCRbeta library. MiXCR, applied by TCRdb to the PCR reads, yields one record per CDR3 protein. The table includes a few hundred thousand distinct CDR3 sequences, about 9.4% detected once. The sample in question was PBMCs from the stem cell graft donor, obtained from the stem cell graft. The sequence was collected from a human donor who donated a stem cell graft to a child with acute lymphoblastic leukemia.

The CDR3 here is CASSSDRGSGNTIYF. As DNA, the CDR3 is TGTGCCAGCAGTTCTGACAGGGGCTCTGGAAACACCATATATTTT. The chain has TRBV27 and TRBJ1-3, with TRBD1 identical over 8 bases. V gave up 4 bases and J gave up 0 bases; unmatched junction bases: 2. Germline CDR1 and CDR2: MNHEY and SMNVEV (reference sequence). The CDR3 spans 15 residues.